This entry lists 3 T cell receptor beta chains sequenced from one sample in a study of blood T cell repertoires in COVID-19. TCRdb's table, derived via immunoSEQ multiplex PCR, lists solely in-frame clones and lacks some. The table records about 77,000 clones, approximately 76% of them present only once. Sequencing input: peripheral blood. All receptors derive from a man between 70 and 80 years old with active or convalescent COVID-19.

This chain joins TRBV5-4 and TRBJ1-3; D unresolved. The ends were cut back, 3 bases at V and 0 bases at J, with 13 bases in the middle. Germline values: CDR1 SGHNT, CDR2 YYREEE (reference sequence). The CDR3 length is 16 residues. CDR3 in amino acids: CASSSRKTNSGNTIYF. The CDR3 nucleotides are TGTGCCAGCAGCTCTCGAAAGACAAACTCTGGAAACACCATATATTTT.

V and J are TRBV13 and TRBJ1-2; D not resolved. The CDR3 runs 14 residues. Trimming took 4 bases from V and 4 from J, leaving 13 bases between them. CDR1 is PRHDT and CDR2 is FYEKMQ in the germline V gene (reference sequence). CDR3 bases: TGTGCCAGCAGCTATAGCGGACCCCTCTATGGCTACACCTTC. Residues: CASSYSGPLYGYTF.

The chain has TRBV7-9 and TRBJ2-2; D uncertain. The V gene lost 2 bases and the J gene lost 3 bases, with 16 bases spanning the gap. The CDR3 length is 17 residues. Germline CDR1 and CDR2: SEHNR and FQNEAQ (reference sequence). The CDR3, as DNA: TGTGCCAGCAGCTTATCAGGATCACGCTTCTACACCGGGGAGCTGTTTTTT. As protein: CASSLSGSRFYTGELFF.